Listed here is a single T cell receptor beta chain. Its antigen is not known. The record originates from a study of blood T cells in healthy people across ages. Regarding the study as a whole: Strong correlation was found linking TCR beta diversity to naive T cell percentage. CMV status of donors was not determined, possibly confounding expanded clonotype changes. Estimated diversity across one million T cells was deemed an underestimate.

A second PCR, run for about 7 to 11 cycles, used a sample-barcoded 5' primer plus a J-beta primer mix. MiXCR, applied by TCRdb to the 5' RACE reads, yields one record per CDR3 protein. The sample carries about 1.4 million distinct CDR3 sequences, around 59% recorded once. The CDR3 runs 16 residues. The V end lost 10 bases, the J end lost 7 bases, and 25 bases lay between the germline ends. The chain is built from TRBV12-3 or TRBV12-4 and TRBJ1-4, with D perhaps TRBD1 (6 bases). The sequence derives from a man aged 18 to 35 in good health. The sample taken for sequencing was blood. The CDR3 is CATMPTTGPGGEKLFF. For the CDR3, the DNA is TGTGCCACAATGCCCACAACAGGGCCCGGGGGTGAAAAACTGTTTTTT.